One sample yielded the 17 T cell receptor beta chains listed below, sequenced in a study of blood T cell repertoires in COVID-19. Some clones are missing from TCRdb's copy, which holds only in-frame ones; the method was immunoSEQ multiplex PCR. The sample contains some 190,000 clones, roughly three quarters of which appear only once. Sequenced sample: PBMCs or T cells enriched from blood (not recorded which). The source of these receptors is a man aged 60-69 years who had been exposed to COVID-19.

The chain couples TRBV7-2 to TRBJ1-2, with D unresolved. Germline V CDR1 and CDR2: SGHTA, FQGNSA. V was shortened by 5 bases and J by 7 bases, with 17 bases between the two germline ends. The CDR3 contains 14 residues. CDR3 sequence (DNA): TGTGCCAGCAGCCCCTCTTCCCTAGGTGGTGGCTACACCTTC. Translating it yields CASSPSSLGGGYTF.

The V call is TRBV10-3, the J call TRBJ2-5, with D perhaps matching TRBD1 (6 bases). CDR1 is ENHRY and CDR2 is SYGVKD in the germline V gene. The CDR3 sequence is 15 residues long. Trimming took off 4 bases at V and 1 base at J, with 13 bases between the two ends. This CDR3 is CAISGSRTVQETQYF. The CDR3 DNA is TGTGCCATCAGTGGTTCGAGGACAGTCCAAGAGACCCAGTACTTC.

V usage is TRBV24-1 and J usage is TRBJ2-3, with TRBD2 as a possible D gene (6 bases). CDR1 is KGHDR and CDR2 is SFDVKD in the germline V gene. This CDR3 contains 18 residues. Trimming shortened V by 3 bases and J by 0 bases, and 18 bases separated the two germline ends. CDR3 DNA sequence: TGTGCCACCAGTGATCTGGAGATTGGGGGACTGAGCACAGATACGCAGTATTTT. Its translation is CATSDLEIGGLSTDTQYF.

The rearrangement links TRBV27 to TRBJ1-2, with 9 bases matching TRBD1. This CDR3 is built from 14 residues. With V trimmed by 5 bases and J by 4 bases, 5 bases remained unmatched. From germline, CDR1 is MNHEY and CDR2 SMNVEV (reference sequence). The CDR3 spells CASSSLGQGYGYTF. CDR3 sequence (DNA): TGTGCCAGCAGTAGCCTGGGACAGGGCTATGGCTACACCTTC.

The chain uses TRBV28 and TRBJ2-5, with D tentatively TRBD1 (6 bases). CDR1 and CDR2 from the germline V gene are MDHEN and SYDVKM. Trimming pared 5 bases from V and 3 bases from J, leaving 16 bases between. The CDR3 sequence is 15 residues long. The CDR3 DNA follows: TGTGCCAGCAGTAAGACAGGAGCAACCAAAGAGACCCAGTACTTC. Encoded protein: CASSKTGATKETQYF.

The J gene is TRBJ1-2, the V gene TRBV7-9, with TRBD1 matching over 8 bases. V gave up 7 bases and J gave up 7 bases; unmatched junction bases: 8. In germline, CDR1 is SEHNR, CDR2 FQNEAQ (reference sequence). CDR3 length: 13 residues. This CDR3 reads CASTSPGGAGYTF. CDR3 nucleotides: TGTGCCAGCACCAGCCCAGGGGGCGCTGGCTACACCTTC. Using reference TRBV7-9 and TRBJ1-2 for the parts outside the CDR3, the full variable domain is DTGVSQNPRHKITKRGQNVTFRCDPISEHNRLYWYRQTLGQGPEFLTYFQNEAQLEKSRLLSDRFSAERPKGSFSTLEIQRTEQGDSAMYLCASTSPGGAGYTFGSGTRLTVV.

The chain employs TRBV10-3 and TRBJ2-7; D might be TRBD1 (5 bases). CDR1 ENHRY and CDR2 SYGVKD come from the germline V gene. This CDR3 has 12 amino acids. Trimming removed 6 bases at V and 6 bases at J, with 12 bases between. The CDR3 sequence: CAISQGPPEQYF. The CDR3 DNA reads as TGTGCCATCAGCCAGGGTCCCCCCGAGCAGTACTTC.

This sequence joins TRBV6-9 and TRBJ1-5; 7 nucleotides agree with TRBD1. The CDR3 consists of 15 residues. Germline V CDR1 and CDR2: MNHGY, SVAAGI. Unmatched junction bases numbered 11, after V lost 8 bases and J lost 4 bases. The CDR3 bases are TGTGCCAGCGGTTCCGGGACAGAAAAAAATCAGCCCCAGCATTTT. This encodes CASGSGTEKNQPQHF.

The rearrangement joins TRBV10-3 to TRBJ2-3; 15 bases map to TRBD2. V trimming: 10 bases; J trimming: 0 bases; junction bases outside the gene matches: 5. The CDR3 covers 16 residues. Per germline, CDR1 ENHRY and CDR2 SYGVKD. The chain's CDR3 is CASGTSGRRSTDTQYF. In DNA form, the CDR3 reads TGTGCCAGCGGGACTAGCGGGAGGCGGAGCACAGATACGCAGTATTTT.

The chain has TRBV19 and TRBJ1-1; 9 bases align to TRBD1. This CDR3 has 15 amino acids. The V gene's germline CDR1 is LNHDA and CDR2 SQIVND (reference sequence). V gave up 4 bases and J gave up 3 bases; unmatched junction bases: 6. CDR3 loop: CASSTTGGFDTEAFF. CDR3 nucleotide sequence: TGTGCCAGTAGTACTACAGGGGGCTTCGACACTGAAGCTTTCTTT.

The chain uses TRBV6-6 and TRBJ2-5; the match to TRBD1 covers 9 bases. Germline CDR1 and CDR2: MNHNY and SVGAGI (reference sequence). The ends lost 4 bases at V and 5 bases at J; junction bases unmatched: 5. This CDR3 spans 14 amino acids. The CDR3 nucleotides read TGTGCCAGCAGTTTTCGGACAGGGGATGAGACCCAGTACTTC. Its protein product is CASSFRTGDETQYF.

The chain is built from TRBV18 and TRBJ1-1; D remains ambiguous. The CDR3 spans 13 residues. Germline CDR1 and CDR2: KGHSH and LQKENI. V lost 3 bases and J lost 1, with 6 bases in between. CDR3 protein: CASSPQRNTEAFF. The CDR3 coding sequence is TGTGCCAGCTCACCCCAGCGGAACACTGAAGCTTTCTTT.

The CDR3 nucleotides are TGTGCTAGTGGTTTGGTTGCTTCGGCACAGGGCTCCTACAATGAGCAGTTCTTC. Encoded protein: CASGLVASAQGSYNEQFF. The chain combines TRBV12-5 with TRBJ2-1; D might be TRBD1 (6 bases). Looked up from germline, CDR1 is LGHNT and CDR2 is FRNRAP. Trimming removed 0 bases from V and 0 bases from J, with 15 bases in between. This CDR3 region has 18 residues.

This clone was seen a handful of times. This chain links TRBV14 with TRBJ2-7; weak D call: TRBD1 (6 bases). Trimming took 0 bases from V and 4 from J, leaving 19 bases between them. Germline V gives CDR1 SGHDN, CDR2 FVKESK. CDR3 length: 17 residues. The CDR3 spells CASSQDRSWDKAYEQYF. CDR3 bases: TGTGCCAGCAGCCAAGATCGATCTTGGGACAAGGCTTACGAGCAGTACTTC.

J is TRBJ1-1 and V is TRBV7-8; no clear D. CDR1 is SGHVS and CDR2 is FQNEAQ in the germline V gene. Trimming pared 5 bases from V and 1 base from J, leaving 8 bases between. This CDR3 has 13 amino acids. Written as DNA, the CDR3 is TGTGCCAGCAGCCCTTACACGAACACTGAAGCTTTCTTT. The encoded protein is CASSPYTNTEAFF.

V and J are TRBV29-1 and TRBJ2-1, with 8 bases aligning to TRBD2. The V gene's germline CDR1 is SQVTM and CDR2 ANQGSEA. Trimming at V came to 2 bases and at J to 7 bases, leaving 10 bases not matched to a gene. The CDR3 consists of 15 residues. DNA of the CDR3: TGCAGCGTTGAAAGGTCGCCGGGGGGGATTAATGAGCAGTTCTTC. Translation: CSVERSPGGINEQFF.

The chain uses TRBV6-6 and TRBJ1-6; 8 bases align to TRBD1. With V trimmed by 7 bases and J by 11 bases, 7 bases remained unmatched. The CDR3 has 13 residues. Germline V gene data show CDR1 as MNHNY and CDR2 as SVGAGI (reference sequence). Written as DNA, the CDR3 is TGTGCCAGCACCCGGACAGGGTTCGCACCCCTCCACTTT. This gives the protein CASTRTGFAPLHF.